The TCR beta chain under discussion was sequenced for a study of beta chain features in type 1 diabetes. This clone occurred a few times. Trimming cost V 2 bases and J 8 bases; bases outside gene matches: 6. The germline gives CDR1 SEHNR, CDR2 FQNEAQ (reference sequence). CDR3 length equals 14 residues. Since all of the isolated RNA was reverse transcribed, expressed TCRB transcripts were what got sequenced. The repertoire was sequenced with immunoSEQ multiplex PCR; TCRdb's copy has only in-frame clones and lacks some. Among hundreds of thousands of clones listed, 15% to 19% were seen once. V is TRBV7-9 and J is TRBJ2-1, with 7 positions matching TRBD1. This receptor was obtained from a man between 18 and 35 years old in good health. The sample was naive CD4+ T cells from blood. CDR3 nucleotides: TGTGCCAGCAGCTTACTGAGACAGGGCTATGAGCAGTTCTTC. This encodes CASSLLRQGYEQFF.